Below, 28 T cell receptor beta chains from the same sample are listed, as sequenced in a study of T cell changes during pregnancy in multiple sclerosis. The data were produced by immunoSEQ multiplex PCR, yet TCRdb's version contains in-frame clones alone and is incomplete. The sample lists about 69,000 clones; around 90% were seen once. Sequencing used peripheral blood, obtained in the third trimester of pregnancy. Receptor source: a female donor with multiple sclerosis, enrolled in a pregnancy study.

The chain recombines TRBV7-9 with TRBJ1-3; 7 positions agree with TRBD1. V was clipped by 6 bases and J by 3 bases; unmatched bases: 8. Germline assignment: CDR1 SEHNR and CDR2 FQNEAQ (reference sequence). The CDR3 covers 15 residues. CDR3 bases: TGTGCCAGCAGTAACGACAGGGTGTATGGAAACACCATATATTTT. Its protein product is CASSNDRVYGNTIYF.

The genes are TRBV9 and TRBJ2-1; possible D gene TRBD2, 7 bases. Between the trimmed V and J ends, which lost 1 base and 5 bases, there was a span of 10 bases. Per the germline V gene, CDR1 is SGDLS and CDR2 is YYNGEE. This CDR3 is built from 14 residues. The CDR3 DNA sequence: TGTGCCAGCAGCGTACGAGGGGGGGACAATGAGCAGTTCTTC. Translating it yields CASSVRGGDNEQFF. Together with reference TRBV9 and TRBJ2-1, the CDR3 gives the full variable domain: DSGVTQTPKHLITATGQRVTLRCSPRSGDLSVYWYQQSLDQGLQFLIQYYNGEERAKGNILERFSAQQFPDLHSELNLSSLELGDSALYFCASSVRGGDNEQFFGPGTRLTVL.

V and J are TRBV2 and TRBJ2-7, with D possibly TRBD2 on 6 matching bases. This CDR3 spans 12 amino acids. CDR1 and CDR2 from the germline V gene are SNHLY and FYNNEI. Between the trimmed V and J ends, which lost 1 base and 11 bases, there was a span of 12 bases. CDR3 sequence reads: CASSEETRTEYF. The CDR3 coding sequence is TGTGCCAGCAGTGAAGAGACTAGGACGGAGTACTTC.

The genes are TRBV4-1 and TRBJ1-2; the D is unclear. Per the germline V gene, CDR1 is MGHRA and CDR2 is YSYEKL. V dropped 4 bases and J dropped 2 bases, with 26 bases sitting between them. The CDR3 is made up of 19 amino acids. The CDR3 loop reads CASSPIRAGGPETNYGYTF. CDR3 sequence (DNA): TGCGCCAGCAGCCCTATCCGGGCGGGCGGTCCGGAGACCAACTATGGCTACACCTTC.

V and J are TRBV2 and TRBJ1-3; D gene ambiguous. The CDR3 extends over 15 amino acids. The V and J ends lost 8 bases and 1 base respectively, with 15 bases between them. Germline CDR1 SNHLY, CDR2 FYNNEI. The CDR3 loop reads CASLRDGDSGNTIYF. The CDR3 DNA reads as TGTGCCAGCCTTCGCGACGGGGATTCTGGAAACACCATATATTTT.

The CDR3 DNA follows: TGTGCCAGCAGCGAAACCCTAATCGCATCCACAGATACGCAGTATTTT. This codes for CASSETLIASTDTQYF. The V call is TRBV6-1, the J call TRBJ2-3; no definite D call. V lost 6 bases and J 2 bases, leaving 18 bases between the germline ends. CDR1 MNHNS and CDR2 SASEGT come from the germline V gene. This CDR3 is 16 amino acids long.

The rearrangement joins TRBV30 to TRBJ2-5; D ambiguous. V lost 1 base and J lost 7, with 7 bases in between. The germline V gene has CDR1 GTSNPN and CDR2 SVGIG (reference sequence). CDR3 length: 11 amino acids. CDR3 DNA sequence: TGTGCCTGGAGTGCTCTAGGGACCCAGTACTTC. Amino acid sequence: CAWSALGTQYF.

The V and J genes are TRBV18 and TRBJ2-5; the D is unclear. From germline, CDR1 is KGHSH and CDR2 LQKENI. This CDR3 contains 14 residues. V was shortened by 8 bases and J by 4 bases, with 17 bases between the two germline ends. For the CDR3, the DNA is TGTGCCAGCCAGAAAAACGCAGGTGGAGAGACCCAGTACTTC. It specifies CASQKNAGGETQYF.

This chain joins TRBV28 and TRBJ1-2; possibly TRBD1 for D (5 bases). V lost 3 bases to trimming and J lost 2 bases, with 10 bases between them. The CDR3 length is 14 residues. Germline CDR1 and CDR2: MDHEN and SYDVKM. The CDR3 is CASSLGQGNYGYTF. CDR3 DNA sequence: TGTGCCAGCAGTTTGGGGCAGGGAAACTATGGCTACACCTTC.

The CDR3 bases are TGCGCCAGCAGCTTGGGGCAGGGGGGTCCCTATAATTCACCCCTCCACTTT. It is translated as CASSLGQGGPYNSPLHF. The gene calls are TRBV5-1 and TRBJ1-6; 7 bases are a match to TRBD1. The CDR3 runs 17 residues. The V and J ends lost 0 bases and 2 bases, in that order; junction bases with no gene match: 5. Germline V gene lookup returns CDR1 SGHRS and CDR2 YFSETQ.

This chain connects TRBV10-2 to TRBJ2-4; weak D call: TRBD1 (5 bases). CDR1 and CDR2 from the germline V gene are WSHSY and SAAADI. This CDR3 spans 14 amino acids. V was cut by 0 bases and J by 8 bases, with 11 bases left in between. CDR3 bases: TGCGCCAGCAGTGAGTCAGGGGAAGGTTACATTCAGTACTTC. Protein product: CASSESGEGYIQYF.

V is TRBV4-1 and J is TRBJ2-4; unclear D gene. Germline V lookup: CDR1 MGHRA, CDR2 YSYEKL. V lost 1 base to trimming and J lost 5 bases, with 9 bases between them. This CDR3 is 14 amino acids long. The CDR3 protein is CASSQGSAQNIQYF. CDR3 nucleotides: TGCGCCAGCAGCCAAGGGAGTGCGCAAAACATTCAGTACTTC.

V gene TRBV5-1 combines with J gene TRBJ2-7; possible D gene TRBD2, 7 bases. V was clipped by 0 bases and J by 3 bases, with 13 bases between them. The length of the CDR3 is 15 residues. Germline assignment: CDR1 SGHRS and CDR2 YFSETQ. CDR3 amino acids: CASSLGGGKLYEQYF. The CDR3 region has the DNA TGCGCCAGCAGCTTGGGCGGGGGCAAACTCTACGAGCAGTACTTC.

The rearrangement uses TRBV29-1 and TRBJ2-2; the match to TRBD1 covers 11 bases. V lost 7 bases, J lost 6 bases, and 7 bases stayed unmatched. The germline V gene has CDR1 SQVTM and CDR2 ANQGSEA. The CDR3 consists of 14 residues. The CDR3: CSGGQGARPGELFF. The CDR3 DNA sequence: TGCAGCGGAGGACAGGGGGCGAGGCCCGGGGAGCTGTTTTTT.

The chain combines TRBV5-4 with TRBJ2-5; a possible D gene is TRBD2 (6 bases). V was clipped by 3 bases and J by 7 bases, with 19 bases between them. The CDR3 consists of 15 residues. Per germline, CDR1 SGHNT and CDR2 YYREEE (reference sequence). The CDR3 here is CASSSWNSGRGTQYF. The CDR3 region has the DNA TGTGCCAGCAGCTCCTGGAACTCTGGGCGGGGGACCCAGTACTTC.

The chain joins TRBV4-1 to TRBJ2-1; TRBD2 agrees at 11 bases. CDR3 length equals 19 residues. The trim removed 0 bases at V and 1 base at J, leaving 8 bases unmatched. Germline V gene data show CDR1 as MGHRA and CDR2 as YSYEKL. CDR3 nucleotide sequence: TGCGCCAGCAGCCAAGATAGCGCTAGCGGGGGGCTATCCTACAATGAGCAGTTCTTC. Protein sequence: CASSQDSASGGLSYNEQFF.

The V call is TRBV2, the J call TRBJ2-7, with 7 bases fitting TRBD1. With V trimmed by 6 bases and J by 5 bases, 10 bases remained unmatched. The CDR3 totals 14 residues. Germline CDR1 and CDR2: SNHLY and FYNNEI. Here the CDR3 DNA reads TGTGCCAGCAGGACCCCTGACAGGGCAAACGAGCAGTACTTC. Protein sequence: CASRTPDRANEQYF.

The chain combines TRBV7-2 with TRBJ1-1, with D possibly being TRBD1 (5 bases). Germline CDR1 is SGHTA and CDR2 is FQGNSA. The CDR3 extends over 13 amino acids. V lost 3 bases and J 1 base, leaving 6 bases between the germline ends. CDR3 DNA sequence: TGTGCCAGCAGCTTTACAGGGAACACTGAAGCTTTCTTT. It is translated as CASSFTGNTEAFF.

This chain joins TRBV11-3 and TRBJ2-1; D is possibly TRBD1 (6 bases). From germline, CDR1 is SGHNT and CDR2 YENEEA. This CDR3 is built from 15 residues. Trimming shortened V by 5 bases and J by 3 bases, and 14 bases separated the two germline ends. As DNA, the CDR3 is TGTGCCAGCAGCCCGGGACACCAAAGCTACAATGAGCAGTTCTTC. Amino acids: CASSPGHQSYNEQFF.

This clone was detected a few times. The gene calls are TRBV6-4 and TRBJ1-1; D not resolved. Trimming left V 2 bases short and J 7 bases short, with 14 bases between. Germline assignment: CDR1 MRHNA and CDR2 SNTAGT. The CDR3 runs to 14 residues. CDR3 amino acids: CASSDGHSPGEAFF. CDR3 in DNA: TGTGCCAGCAGTGACGGCCACAGCCCAGGTGAAGCTTTCTTT.

The rearrangement links TRBV7-3 to TRBJ1-2; 11 bases map to TRBD1. Germline V CDR1 and CDR2: SGHTA, FQGTGA. Germline trimming cut 0 bases from V and 8 bases from J; bases unmatched to any gene: 8. The CDR3 consists of 16 residues. Written as DNA, the CDR3 is TGTGCCAGCAGCTTAACCCCAGGACAGGGGGCGTCGGGCTACACCTTC. Translated: CASSLTPGQGASGYTF.

The chain is built from TRBV7-9 and TRBJ2-7; D is possibly TRBD2 (6 bases). Trimming cost V 2 bases and J 9 bases, with 11 bases left between them. The length of the CDR3 is 12 residues. Germline V gives CDR1 SEHNR, CDR2 FQNEAQ (reference sequence). The CDR3 nucleotides read TGTGCCAGCAGCTTACAGGGAGGACGGCAGTACTTC. Residues: CASSLQGGRQYF. Using reference TRBV7-9 and TRBJ2-7 for the parts outside the CDR3, the full variable domain is DTGVSQNPRHKITKRGQNVTFRCDPISEHNRLYWYRQTLGQGPEFLTYFQNEAQLEKSRLLSDRFSAERPKGSFSTLEIQRTEQGDSAMYLCASSLQGGRQYFGPGTRLTVT.

The V gene is TRBV7-8, the J gene TRBJ2-2; 8 bases match TRBD1. Looked up from germline, CDR1 is SGHVS and CDR2 is FQNEAQ. This CDR3 spans 15 amino acids. V was clipped by 0 bases and J by 7 bases; unmatched bases: 4. CDR3 sequence reads: CASSLARTGIGELFF. The CDR3 region has the DNA TGTGCCAGCAGCTTAGCGAGGACAGGGATCGGGGAGCTGTTTTTT.

The rearrangement links TRBV4-2 to TRBJ2-5; D unresolved. CDR1 and CDR2 (germline): LGHNA, YNFKEQ. The CDR3 spans 16 residues. V lost 0 bases to trimming and J lost 5 bases, with 16 bases between them. The CDR3 is CASSQDSGSGWETQYF. The CDR3 DNA sequence: TGTGCCAGCAGCCAAGATTCGGGTTCCGGGTGGGAGACCCAGTACTTC.

This CDR3 is CASSADAQGQPQHF. The CDR3 nucleotides read TGTGCCAGCAGCGCCGACGCTCAGGGTCAGCCCCAGCATTTT. The V call is TRBV5-4, the J call TRBJ1-5; weak D call: TRBD1 (5 bases). CDR3 length: 14 residues. From germline, CDR1 is SGHNT and CDR2 YYREEE (reference sequence). V lost 4 bases to trimming and J lost 6 bases, with 14 bases between them. The variable domain in full, with the rest retrieved from reference TRBV5-4 and TRBJ1-5, is ETGVTQSPTHLIKTRGQQVTLRCSSQSGHNTVSWYQQALGQGPQFIFQYYREEENGRGNFPPRFSGLQFPNYSSELNVNALELDDSALYLCASSADAQGQPQHFGDGTRLSIL.

The J gene is TRBJ2-4, the V gene TRBV9, with TRBD1 as a possible D gene (7 bases). Trimming took 0 bases from V and 6 from J, leaving 13 bases between them. From germline, CDR1 is SGDLS and CDR2 YYNGEE. The CDR3 has 15 residues. The DNA for the CDR3 is TGTGCCAGCAGCGTAGAGGGGGCCGGGAGAAACATTCAGTACTTC. This translates into CASSVEGAGRNIQYF.

This clone came up once. The chain has TRBV11-3 and TRBJ2-3, with D maybe TRBD2 (5 bases). The germline CDR1 and CDR2 sequences are SGHNT and YENEEA. The V gene lost 3 bases and the J gene lost 2 bases, with 9 bases spanning the gap. The CDR3 is 14 residues long. The CDR3 region is CASSFRGVTDTQYF. CDR3 nucleotides: TGTGCCAGCAGCTTTCGGGGAGTCACAGATACGCAGTATTTT.

This clone is a singleton in its sample. J is TRBJ1-2 and V is TRBV7-2, with 10 positions matching TRBD1. The CDR3 length is 15 residues. V shed 4 bases and J 4 bases; nucleotides not matched to a gene: 6. Germline loops: CDR1 SGHTA, CDR2 FQGNSA. The CDR3 reads CASSSLRTGGYGYTF. The CDR3 DNA reads as TGTGCCAGCAGCTCCCTCCGGACAGGGGGCTATGGCTACACCTTC.